This is a list of T cell receptor beta chains from one sample in a study of breast tumors, draining lymph nodes, adjacent tissues. TCRdb re-called the multiplex PCR reads through MiXCR, storing one row per CDR3 protein. The sample carries approximately 180,000 distinct CDR3 sequences, around 35% recorded once. The sequenced sample consisted of axillary lymph node tissue. All receptors come from a female donor with breast cancer. Some clones in this sample may be carry-over from other donors' samples. Each CDR3 is given with its conserved first and last residue. The D gene is left open where the match is weak. A clone size is listed for some rows: how often the clone was seen (once, few, many), or a class if it is expanded.

-,many,TRBJ2-1,TRBV9,TGTGCCAGCAGCGTAGGGGCAGGGAACTACAATGAGCAGTTCTTC,CASSVGAGNYNEQFF
-,-,TRBJ1-6,TRBV6-6,TGTGCCAGCACCTCAGGGGATAACAATTCACCCCTCCACTTT,CASTSGDNNSPLHF
-,medium-sized,TRBJ2-2,TRBV7-2,TGTGCCAGCCAACCTTCTCGGACTCCAACCGGGGAGCTGTTTTTT,CASQPSRTPTGELFF
-,many,TRBJ1-3,TRBV5-6,TGTGCCAGCAGCGCGGGGGGCGCGGGAAACACCATATATTTT,CASSAGGAGNTIYF
TRBD1,many,TRBJ2-7,TRBV6-5,TGTGCCAGCAGTTACGGCGGACAGGGGGGCTACGAGCAGTACTTC,CASSYGGQGGYEQYF
-,-,TRBJ2-7,TRBV20-1,TGCAGTGCTAGAGATCAAACAGGGCGGTCCGAGCAGTACTTC,CSARDQTGRSEQYF
-,-,TRBJ1-4,TRBV7-6,TGTGCCAGCAGCGGCGGGACGGCCGATGAACTGTTTTTT,CASSGGTADELFF
-,many,TRBJ1-1,TRBV29-1,TGCAGCGTTGAAGGAGAACAGTGGTTCACTGAAGCTTTCTTT,CSVEGEQWFTEAFF
-,many,TRBJ2-1,TRBV7-9,TGTGCCAGCAGCTTAATCTACAATGAGCAGTTCTTC,CASSLIYNEQFF
-,many,TRBJ1-6,TRBV19,TGTGCCAGTAGTAGAACCGATTATAATTCACCCCTCCACTTT,CASSRTDYNSPLHF
TRBD1,-,TRBJ1-1,TRBV7-9,TGTGCCAGCAGCAAACAGGGGAGGGTCACTGAAGCTTTCTTT,CASSKQGRVTEAFF
-,once,TRBJ2-7,TRBV10-2,TGCGCCAGCAGTGACTTAGGGGGGGTGAGGAGATATGAGCAGTACTTC,CASSDLGGVRRYEQYF
TRBD1,-,TRBJ2-7,TRBV10-3,TGTGCCACCGACTCAGGGGGAGCCTACGAGCAATACTTC,CATDSGGAYEQYF
-,many,TRBJ2-3,TRBV7-8,TGTGCCAGCAGCTTAACAGGGAATACAGATACGCAGTATTTT,CASSLTGNTDTQYF
TRBD1,-,TRBJ2-3,TRBV19,TGTGCCAGTAGTATGCGACAGGGGGATCAAGATACGCAGTATTTT,CASSMRQGDQDTQYF
TRBD2,-,TRBJ2-2,TRBV12-3/TRBV12-4,TGTGCCAGCAGCTTAGTCCAGGAACGGGGGGAGCTGTCTTTT,CASSLVQERGELSF
-,many,TRBJ1-5,TRBV9,TGTGCCAGCAGCGTAACAGCTATGCAGCCCCAGCATTTT,CASSVTAMQPQHF
-,few,TRBJ2-5,TRBV6-5,TGTGCCAGCAGTCACTCGTGGGCGAGGCAAGAGACCCAGTACTTC,CASSHSWARQETQYF
-,-,TRBJ1-4,TRBV5-4,TGTGCCAGCAGCGCCTCGGGGGGGCCTAATGAAAAACTGTTTTTT,CASSASGGPNEKLFF
TRBD2,many,TRBJ2-1,TRBV5-8,TGTGCCAGCCCACGACTAGCGGGGGGGGATGAGCAGTTCTTC,CASPRLAGGDEQFF
-,-,TRBJ2-2,TRBV19,TGTGCCAGTAGTATTCCCAAGGGGAGCGGCGGGGAGCTGTTTTTT,CASSIPKGSGGELFF
-,few,TRBJ1-4,TRBV6-2/TRBV6-3,TGTGCCAGCAGTTCCGCGGCAGGGATAAATGAAAAACTGTTTTTT,CASSSAAGINEKLFF
-,many,TRBJ1-5,TRBV30,TGTGCCTGGAGTCTAAGCGGCAATCAGCCCCAGCATTTT,CAWSLSGNQPQHF
-,few,TRBJ2-1,TRBV5-5,TGTGCCAGCAGCTCCACCCGAGACAAGTACAATGAGCAGTTCTTC,CASSSTRDKYNEQFF
-,-,TRBJ2-1,TRBV29-1,TGCAGCGCAGTGGGGGGGGCCTCCTACAATGAGCAGTTCTTC,CSAVGGASYNEQFF
TRBD2,-,TRBJ2-1,TRBV7-3,TGTGGCAGCATCATGGGACTAGCGTTCAATGAGCAGTTCTTC,CGSIMGLAFNEQFF
-,few,TRBJ2-4,TRBV20-1,TGCAGTGGGAGCCAGTCACTAGCCAAAAACATTCAGTACTTC,CSGSQSLAKNIQYF
-,-,TRBJ1-1,TRBV5-1,TGCGCCAGCAGCTTGGCAATCCCGAACACTGAAGCTTTCTTT,CASSLAIPNTEAFF
-,many,TRBJ2-5,TRBV28,TGTGCCAGCAGTTTCCAGGGGGGGCGGGAGACCCAGTACTTC,CASSFQGGRETQYF
TRBD1,many,TRBJ2-2,TRBV6-5,TGTGCCAGCAGCCGGGACAGGCCCGGGGAGCTGTTTTTT,CASSRDRPGELFF
-,few,TRBJ2-1,TRBV27,TGTGCCAGCAGTTTATTCGGGACACTTAGTCCCAATGAGCAGTTCTTC,CASSLFGTLSPNEQFF
TRBD2,many,TRBJ2-5,TRBV11-3,TGTGCCAGCAGCTCCGGACTAGCGGGGGCCCCGGACCAAGAGACCCAGTACTTC,CASSSGLAGAPDQETQYF
-,few,TRBJ2-6,TRBV6-5,TGTGCCAGCAGTCACTCGATTACAGGCCTTCCCTCTGGGGCCAACGTCCTGACTTTC,CASSHSITGLPSGANVLTF